The next 7 T cell receptor beta chains were all read from a single sample in a study of blood T cell repertoires in COVID-19. Sequencing used immunoSEQ multiplex PCR; TCRdb keeps in-frame clones, though not all of them. The sample lists 130,000 to 150,000 clones, 75% to 85% occurring once. Sequences were obtained from peripheral blood. Source of these receptors: a woman between 65 and 79 years old with COVID-19, enrolled during active disease.

This chain uses TRBV10-3 with TRBJ1-1; the D gene is possibly TRBD1 (5 bases). The V end was cut by 7 bases, the J end by 2 bases, with 11 bases between. Germline CDR1 ENHRY, CDR2 SYGVKD. CDR3 size: 13 residues. In nucleotides, the CDR3 is TGTGCCATCATGGCAGGGCAAAACACTGAAGCTTTCTTT. Protein: CAIMAGQNTEAFF.

The rearrangement links TRBV3-1 (or the pseudogene TRBV3-2) to TRBJ1-2, with D uncertain. There are 14 residues in the CDR3. Germline V gene lookup returns CDR1 LGHDT and CDR2 YNNKEL (reference sequence). V dropped 2 bases and J dropped 4 bases, with 11 bases sitting between them. DNA for the CDR3: TGTGCCAGCAGCCAATCCGGGATCGGCTATGGCTACACCTTC. It is translated as CASSQSGIGYGYTF.

This clone was counted only a few times. CDR3 sequence: CASSLATGGTEAFF. Here the CDR3 DNA reads TGTGCCAGCTCACTAGCGACAGGGGGTACTGAAGCTTTCTTT. The chain links TRBV18 to TRBJ1-1; 9 bases map to TRBD1. Trimming cost V 4 bases and J 5 bases; bases outside gene matches: 5. Germline CDR1 KGHSH, CDR2 LQKENI. The CDR3 is 14 residues long.

The V call is TRBV18, the J call TRBJ1-1; possible D gene TRBD1, 5 bases. V was clipped by 3 bases and J by 1 base, with 9 bases between them. CDR1 and CDR2 (germline): KGHSH, LQKENI. The CDR3 has 14 residues. In DNA form, the CDR3 reads TGTGCCAGCTCACCGACAGCCTCGAACACTGAAGCTTTCTTT. Translation: CASSPTASNTEAFF.

The J gene is TRBJ1-6, the V gene TRBV7-2; the D is unclear. V lost 1 base and J 9 bases, leaving 13 bases between the germline ends. The CDR3 length is 15 residues. Germline V CDR1 and CDR2: SGHTA, FQGNSA. The CDR3 region has the DNA TGTGCCAGCAGCTTAGTCGGGGTAGGAGGTTCACCCCTCCACTTT. As protein: CASSLVGVGGSPLHF.

This clone occurred once. This same CDR3 is encoded by further DNA sequences in the sample. The chain uses TRBV29-1 and TRBJ1-1; 8 bases fit TRBD1. Germline V CDR1 and CDR2: SQVTM, ANQGSEA. The V gene end was trimmed by 1 base and the J gene end by 6 bases; junction bases not matched to a gene: 4. CDR3 size: 13 residues. The CDR3 loop reads CSVEGQGASEAFF. In DNA form, the CDR3 reads TGCAGCGTTGAAGGGCAGGGGGCCTCTGAAGCTTTCTTT.

In its sample, this clone was seen once. The CDR3 DNA reads as TGTGCCAGCAGTTACTCGTCCGGGGGGGCGAACACTGAAGCTTTCTTT. Translating gives CASSYSSGGANTEAFF. V gene TRBV6-5 combines with J gene TRBJ1-1; D might be TRBD1 (6 bases). CDR3 size: 16 residues. The germline V gene encodes CDR1 MNHEY and CDR2 SVGAGI. V lost 0 bases to trimming and J lost 1 base, with 12 bases between them.